This is a list of T cell receptor beta chains from one sample in a study of radiation and T cells in renal cell carcinoma. The repertoire was sequenced with immunoSEQ multiplex PCR; TCRdb's copy has only in-frame clones and lacks some. The data show some 150,000 clones, about 91% seen once. Material: blood, obtained from a patient whose treatment included radiotherapy and nephrectomy. These receptors came from a woman aged 50 to 60 with renal cell carcinoma. Both conserved end residues are part of each CDR3. The D gene is left open where the match is weak. Rows may omit the clone size; those that give it use once, few, many or a size class.

D: .; size: .; J: TRBJ2-3; V: TRBV4-1; CDR3: CASSHETGPVGDTQYF; DNA: TGCGCCAGCAGCCACGAAACAGGGCCTGTGGGAGATACGCAGTATTTT
D: TRBD1; size: .; J: TRBJ1-4; V: TRBV7-9; CDR3: CASSRQGDRGALKLFF; DNA: TGTGCCAGCAGCCGCCAAGGCGACAGGGGTGCCTTGAAACTGTTTTTT
D: TRBD1; size: .; J: TRBJ1-1; V: TRBV27; CDR3: CASRASRGRTEAFF; DNA: TGTGCCAGCAGAGCCTCGAGGGGGCGAACTGAAGCTTTCTTT
D: .; size: .; J: TRBJ1-5; V: TRBV10-3; CDR3: CATGVNQPQHF; DNA: TGTGCCACAGGGGTAAATCAGCCCCAGCATTTT
D: .; size: .; J: TRBJ2-1; V: TRBV5-8; CDR3: CASSLVSQGRHEQFF; DNA: TGTGCCAGCAGCTTGGTATCCCAGGGTCGGCATGAGCAGTTCTTC
D: TRBD2; size: .; J: TRBJ2-3; V: TRBV7-9; CDR3: CASSLTSGGADTQYF; DNA: TGTGCCAGCAGCTTGACTAGCGGGGGGGCAGATACGCAGTATTTT
D: .; size: .; J: TRBJ2-2; V: TRBV5-1; CDR3: CASSLAAGAGELFF; DNA: TGCGCCAGCAGCTTGGCGGCAGGGGCCGGGGAGCTGTTTTTT
D: .; size: .; J: TRBJ2-7; V: TRBV4-1; CDR3: CASSDLPMGEQYF; DNA: TGCGCCAGCAGCGACCTACCCATGGGTGAGCAGTACTTC
D: .; size: .; J: TRBJ2-2; V: TRBV19; CDR3: CASSLGLNTGELFF; DNA: TGTGCCAGTAGCTTGGGGCTGAACACCGGGGAGCTGTTTTTT
D: TRBD1; size: .; J: TRBJ1-4; V: TRBV30; CDR3: CAWSVGDRSPNEKLFF; DNA: TGTGCCTGGAGTGTAGGGGACAGGTCCCCTAATGAAAAACTGTTTTTT
D: TRBD2; size: once; J: TRBJ2-2; V: TRBV19; CDR3: CASRGLAGAGELFF; DNA: TGTGCCAGTAGGGGACTAGCTGGGGCCGGGGAGCTGTTTTTT
D: TRBD1; size: .; J: TRBJ1-2; V: TRBV5-1; CDR3: CASSSRGQANYGYTF; DNA: TGCGCCAGCAGCTCCAGGGGGCAAGCTAACTATGGCTACACCTTC
D: TRBD1; size: .; J: TRBJ1-1; V: TRBV6-1; CDR3: CASRDRPWDTEAFF; DNA: TGTGCCAGCAGGGACAGGCCGTGGGACACTGAAGCTTTCTTT
D: .; size: once; J: TRBJ2-7; V: TRBV6-5; CDR3: CASSYLVRHEQYF; DNA: TGTGCCAGCAGTTACTTAGTTCGGCACGAGCAGTACTTC